The rows below give T cell receptor beta chains drawn from one sample of a study of OX40 agonist ivuxolimab in advanced cancers. This table comes from immunoSEQ multiplex PCR, and its TCRdb copy is limited to in-frame clones, with some not included. The sample has just over 60,000 clones; about nine tenths are singletons. Sequenced material: CD4+ or CD8+ T cells sorted from blood, taken in a trial of the OX40 agonist ivuxolimab. The receptors originated from an adult with an advanced solid tumor such as melanoma, head and neck, liver or kidney cancer. Both conserved end residues are trimmed from each CDR3.

j_call v_call cdr3_aa
TRBJ1-2 TRBV5-1 ASSLAPQGAGGYT
TRBJ2-7 TRBV4-1 ASSQGGAGGTEQY
TRBJ2-5 TRBV10-1 ASSGTGQGDSETQY
TRBJ2-2 TRBV14 ASSQGLAGATGELF
TRBJ2-3 TRBV19 ASKSLGLAGVADTQY
TRBJ1-5 TRBV2 ASRGEGQPQH
TRBJ2-7 TRBV28 ASSPRTSGRSTYEQY
TRBJ2-2 TRBV14 ASSQAIVTGELF
TRBJ2-6 TRBV28 ASTSGANVLT
TRBJ2-7 TRBV13 ASSFHYEQY
TRBJ2-7 TRBV5-5 ASSYLAGGPSYEQY
TRBJ2-5 TRBV6-6 ASSYSTGEWETQY
TRBJ1-4 TRBV28 ASSFVGTWGKLF
TRBJ2-3 TRBV5-1 ASSPGPTDTQY
TRBJ2-4 TRBV15 ATSRDLGGADIQY
TRBJ1-5 TRBV4-1 ASSQADRYSNQPQH
TRBJ2-7 TRBV28 ASSSSLRSPYEQY
TRBJ1-1 TRBV2 ASSGQMNTEAF
TRBJ2-2 TRBV4-1 ASSQVPEIAGGKPGELF
TRBJ1-2 TRBV6-5 ASSYSRDGYT
TRBJ1-2 TRBV28 ASRILNYGYT
TRBJ2-1 TRBV10-3 AISAPRYNEQF
TRBJ2-1 TRBV5-1 ASSLLNDNYNEQF